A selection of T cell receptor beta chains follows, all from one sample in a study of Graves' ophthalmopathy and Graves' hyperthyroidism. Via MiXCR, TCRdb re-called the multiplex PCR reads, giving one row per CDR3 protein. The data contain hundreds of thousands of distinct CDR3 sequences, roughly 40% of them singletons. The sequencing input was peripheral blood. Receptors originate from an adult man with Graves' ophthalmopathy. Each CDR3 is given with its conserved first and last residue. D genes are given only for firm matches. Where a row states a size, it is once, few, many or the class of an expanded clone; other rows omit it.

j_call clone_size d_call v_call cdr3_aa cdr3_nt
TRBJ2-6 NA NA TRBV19 CASSIDDSTGANVLTF TGTGCCAGTAGTATAGACGACAGTACTGGGGCCAACGTCCTGACTTTC
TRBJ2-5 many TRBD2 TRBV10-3 CAISSGGDPFQETQYF TGTGCCATCTCTAGCGGGGGGGACCCGTTTCAAGAGACCCAGTACTTC
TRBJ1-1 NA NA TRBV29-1 CSLAGMNTEAFF TGCAGCTTGGCAGGCATGAACACTGAAGCTTTCTTT
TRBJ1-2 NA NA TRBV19 CASSGPTSGYTF TGTGCCAGTAGCGGACCAACTAGCGGCTACACCTTC
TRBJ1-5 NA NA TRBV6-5 CASSYSKGYNQPQHF TGTGCCAGCAGTTACTCGAAAGGGTACAATCAGCCCCAGCATTTT
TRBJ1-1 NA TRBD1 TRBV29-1 CSVGQGATGLTTEAFF TGCAGCGTTGGGCAGGGGGCGACAGGGCTCACCACTGAAGCTTTCTTT
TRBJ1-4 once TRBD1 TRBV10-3 CAIRPTGIEEKLFF TGTGCCATCAGGCCGACAGGGATCGAGGAAAAACTGTTTTTT
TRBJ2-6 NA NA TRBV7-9 CASSSGTTGANVLTF TGTGCCAGCAGCTCCGGGACGACAGGGGCCAACGTCCTGACTTTC
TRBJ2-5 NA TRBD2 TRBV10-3 CAISDAGDQETQYF TGTGCCATCAGTGATGCGGGGGACCAAGAGACCCAGTACTTC
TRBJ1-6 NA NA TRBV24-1 CASSLFSISPLHF TGTGCCAGCAGTTTATTCTCCATTTCACCCCTCCACTTT
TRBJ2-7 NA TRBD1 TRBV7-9 CASSSWTGSSYEQYF TGTGCCAGCAGCTCCTGGACAGGGAGCTCCTACGAGCAGTACTTC
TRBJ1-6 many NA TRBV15 CATSSIAGDSPLHF TGTGCCACCAGCAGTATTGCAGGGGATTCACCCCTCCACTTT
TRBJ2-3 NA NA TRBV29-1 CSVIQWGTSTDTQYF TGCAGCGTTATACAGTGGGGGACAAGCACAGATACGCAGTATTTT
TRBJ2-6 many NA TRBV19 CASSIGESSGANVLTF TGTGCCAGTAGTATAGGCGAGAGCTCTGGGGCCAACGTCCTGACTTTC
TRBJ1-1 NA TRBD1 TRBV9 CASSVMGQGNTEAFF TGTGCCAGCAGCGTAATGGGACAGGGGAACACTGAAGCTTTCTTT
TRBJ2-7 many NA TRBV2 CASSERAGDAYEQYF TGTGCCAGCAGTGAAAGGGCAGGGGATGCCTACGAGCAGTACTTC
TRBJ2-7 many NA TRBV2 CASSHDRSSYEQYF TGTGCCAGCAGCCACGACAGGAGCTCCTACGAGCAGTACTTC
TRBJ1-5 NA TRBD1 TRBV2 CASSRGQARNQPQHF TGTGCCAGCAGCCGGGGACAGGCCCGCAATCAGCCCCAGCATTTT
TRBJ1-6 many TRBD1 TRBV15 CATSRIMTGNNSPLHF TGTGCCACCAGCAGGATTATGACAGGGAATAATTCACCCCTCCACTTT
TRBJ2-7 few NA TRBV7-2 CASSLSGEMLGEQYF TGTGCCAGCAGCTTGTCAGGGGAGATGCTTGGGGAGCAGTACTTC
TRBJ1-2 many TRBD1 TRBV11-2 CASSFGQGIYGYTF TGTGCCAGCAGCTTCGGACAGGGAATCTATGGCTACACCTTC
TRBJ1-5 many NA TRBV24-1 CATSDPGAGVQPQHF TGTGCCACCAGTGACCCAGGGGCAGGCGTTCAGCCCCAGCATTTT
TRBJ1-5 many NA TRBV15 CATSRDIISQPQHF TGTGCCACCAGCAGAGATATAATTAGTCAGCCCCAGCATTTT
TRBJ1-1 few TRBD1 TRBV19 CASKQGSGEAFF TGTGCCAGCAAACAGGGGAGCGGGGAAGCTTTCTTT
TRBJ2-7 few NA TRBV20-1 CSARVWGKNRYEQYF TGCAGTGCTAGAGTATGGGGGAAGAACCGATACGAGCAGTACTTC
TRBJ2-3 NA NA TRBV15 CATSTGGGSLTDTQYF TGTGCCACCAGCACAGGAGGCGGTTCCCTCACAGATACGCAGTATTTT
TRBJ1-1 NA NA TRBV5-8 CASSLFPGAKTEAFF TGTGCCAGCAGCTTATTCCCGGGGGCTAAAACTGAAGCTTTCTTT
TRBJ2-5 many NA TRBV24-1 CATSATWQGGETQYF TGTGCCACCAGTGCAACCTGGCAGGGGGGGGAGACCCAGTACTTC
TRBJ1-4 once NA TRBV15 CATSRDRGELFF TGTGCCACCAGCAGAGATCGGGGGGAACTGTTTTTT
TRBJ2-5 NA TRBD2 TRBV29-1 CSVLPGGLAKTQYF TGCAGCGTCCTCCCCGGGGGACTAGCGAAGACCCAGTACTTC
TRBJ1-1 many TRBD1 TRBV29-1 CSVDPDRELGEAFF TGCAGCGTTGACCCGGACAGGGAATTAGGTGAAGCTTTCTTT
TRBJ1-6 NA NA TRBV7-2 CASSLDRLTNSPLHF TGTGCCAGCAGCTTAGACAGGCTAACGAATTCACCCCTCCACTTT
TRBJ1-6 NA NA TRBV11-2 CASLDSYNSPLHF TGTGCCTCCCTAGACAGCTATAATTCACCCCTCCACTTT
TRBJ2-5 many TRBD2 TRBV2 CASSAGLAETQYF TGTGCCAGCAGCGCTGGACTAGCTGAGACCCAGTACTTC
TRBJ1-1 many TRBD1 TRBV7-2 CASSLNRGPITEAFF TGTGCCAGCAGCTTAAACAGGGGACCGATCACTGAAGCTTTCTTT
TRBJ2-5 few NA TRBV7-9 CASSHRLGGQETQYF TGTGCCAGCAGCCACCGACTTGGCGGTCAAGAGACCCAGTACTTC
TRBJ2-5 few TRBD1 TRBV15 CATSRGTGTFETQYF TGTGCCACCAGCAGAGGGACAGGGACCTTCGAGACCCAGTACTTC
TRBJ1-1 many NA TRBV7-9 CASSLGSQGRTEAFF TGTGCCAGCAGCTTAGGATCGCAGGGGCGAACTGAAGCTTTCTTT
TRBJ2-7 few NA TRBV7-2 CASSLSAGLSYEQYF TGTGCCAGCAGCTTATCCGCGGGGCTCTCCTACGAGCAGTACTTC
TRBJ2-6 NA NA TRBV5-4 CASSPLQVFSSGANVLTF TGTGCCAGCTCACCGCTACAGGTTTTTTCATCTGGGGCCAACGTCCTGACTTTC
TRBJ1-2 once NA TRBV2 CASSGVNYGYTF TGTGCCAGCAGCGGGGTTAACTATGGCTACACCTTC